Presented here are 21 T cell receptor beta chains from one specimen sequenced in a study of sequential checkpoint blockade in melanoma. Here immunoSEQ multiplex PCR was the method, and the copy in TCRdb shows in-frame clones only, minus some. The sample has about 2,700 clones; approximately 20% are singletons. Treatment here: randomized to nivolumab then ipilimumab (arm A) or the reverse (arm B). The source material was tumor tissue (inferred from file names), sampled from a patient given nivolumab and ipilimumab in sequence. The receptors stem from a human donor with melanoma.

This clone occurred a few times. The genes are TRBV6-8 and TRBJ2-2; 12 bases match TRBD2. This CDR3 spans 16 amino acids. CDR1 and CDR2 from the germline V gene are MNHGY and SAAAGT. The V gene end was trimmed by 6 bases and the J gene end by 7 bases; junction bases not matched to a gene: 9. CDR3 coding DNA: TGTGCCAGCAGCCAACTAGCGGGGGGCCCCAGCGGGGAGCTGTTTTTT. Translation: CASSQLAGGPSGELFF.

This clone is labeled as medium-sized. The CDR3 loop is CASSMTPLSYNEQFF. The CDR3 nucleotides are TGTGCCAGTAGTATGACCCCTCTTTCGTACAATGAGCAGTTCTTC. This sequence joins TRBV19 and TRBJ2-1, with D unclear. Trimming removed 3 bases at V and 4 bases at J, with 13 bases between. Looked up from germline, CDR1 is LNHDA and CDR2 is SQIVND (reference sequence). This CDR3 contains 15 residues.

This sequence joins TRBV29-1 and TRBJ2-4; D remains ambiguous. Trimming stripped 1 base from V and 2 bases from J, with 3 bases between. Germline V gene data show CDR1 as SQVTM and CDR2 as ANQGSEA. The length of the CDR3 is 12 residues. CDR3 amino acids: CSVEGPKNIQYF. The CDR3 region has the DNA TGCAGCGTTGAAGGGCCCAAAAACATTCAGTACTTC.

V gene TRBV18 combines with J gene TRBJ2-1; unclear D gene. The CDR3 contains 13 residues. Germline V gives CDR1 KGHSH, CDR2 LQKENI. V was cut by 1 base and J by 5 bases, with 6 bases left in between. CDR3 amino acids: CASSPLQHNEQFF. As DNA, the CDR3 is TGTGCCAGCTCACCACTTCAGCACAATGAGCAGTTCTTC.

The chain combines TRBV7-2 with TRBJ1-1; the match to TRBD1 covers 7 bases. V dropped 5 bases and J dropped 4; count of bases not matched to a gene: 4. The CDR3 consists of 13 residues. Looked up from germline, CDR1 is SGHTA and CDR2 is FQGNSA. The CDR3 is CASSDRTGTEAFF. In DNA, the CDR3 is TGTGCCAGCAGCGACAGGACAGGCACTGAAGCTTTCTTT.

As DNA, the CDR3 is TGCGCCAGCAGCTCCGTTGGGACTACCACAGATACGCAGTATTTT. Translating it yields CASSSVGTTTDTQYF. This chain joins TRBV5-1 and TRBJ2-3; 7 nucleotides match TRBD2. V lost 3 bases and J lost 2; bases outside the gene matches: 6. The CDR3 is 15 residues long. In germline, CDR1 is SGHRS, CDR2 YFSETQ.

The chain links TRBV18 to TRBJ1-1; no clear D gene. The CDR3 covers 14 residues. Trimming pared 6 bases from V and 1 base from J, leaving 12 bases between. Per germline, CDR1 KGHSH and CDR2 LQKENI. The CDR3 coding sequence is TGTGCCAGCTCCCCCTCAATGAGGAACACTGAAGCTTTCTTT. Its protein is CASSPSMRNTEAFF.

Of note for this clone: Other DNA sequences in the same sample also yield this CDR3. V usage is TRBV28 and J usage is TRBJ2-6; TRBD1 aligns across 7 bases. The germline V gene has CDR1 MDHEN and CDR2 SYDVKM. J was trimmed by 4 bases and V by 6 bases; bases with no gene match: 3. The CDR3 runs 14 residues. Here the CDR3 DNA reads TGTGCCAGCAGGACAGGGTCCGGGGCCAACGTCCTGACTTTC. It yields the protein CASRTGSGANVLTF.

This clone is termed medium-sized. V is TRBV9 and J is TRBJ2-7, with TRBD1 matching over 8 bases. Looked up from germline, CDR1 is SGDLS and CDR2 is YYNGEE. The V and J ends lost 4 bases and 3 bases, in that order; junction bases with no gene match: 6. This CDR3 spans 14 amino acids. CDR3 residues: CASSPGQGFYEQYF. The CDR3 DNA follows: TGTGCCAGCAGCCCCGGACAGGGATTCTACGAGCAGTACTTC. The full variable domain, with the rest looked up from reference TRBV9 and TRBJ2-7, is DSGVTQTPKHLITATGQRVTLRCSPRSGDLSVYWYQQSLDQGLQFLIQYYNGEERAKGNILERFSAQQFPDLHSELNLSSLELGDSALYFCASSPGQGFYEQYFGPGTRLTVT.

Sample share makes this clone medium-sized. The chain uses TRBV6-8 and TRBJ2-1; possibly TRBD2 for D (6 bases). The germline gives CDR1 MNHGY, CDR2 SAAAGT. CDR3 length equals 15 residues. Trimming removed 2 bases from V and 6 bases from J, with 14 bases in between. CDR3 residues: CASSYPFGTLNEQFF. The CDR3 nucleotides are TGTGCCAGCAGTTACCCCTTTGGGACTCTCAATGAGCAGTTCTTC.

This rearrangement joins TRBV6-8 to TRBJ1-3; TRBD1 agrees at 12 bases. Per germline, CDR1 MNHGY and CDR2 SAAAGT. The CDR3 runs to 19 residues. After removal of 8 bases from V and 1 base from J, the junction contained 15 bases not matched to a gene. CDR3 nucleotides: TGTGCCAGCCGCCCCCCGGGGACAGGGGGCGCGAGGTCTGGAAACACCATATATTTT. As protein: CASRPPGTGGARSGNTIYF.

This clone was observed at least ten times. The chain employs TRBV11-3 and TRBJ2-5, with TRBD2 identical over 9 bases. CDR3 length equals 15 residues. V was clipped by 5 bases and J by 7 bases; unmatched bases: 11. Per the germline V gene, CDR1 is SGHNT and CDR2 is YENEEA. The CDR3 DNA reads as TGTGCCAGCAGCCCCTGGGCGGGGGGGGTGGTGACCCAGTACTTC. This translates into CASSPWAGGVVTQYF.

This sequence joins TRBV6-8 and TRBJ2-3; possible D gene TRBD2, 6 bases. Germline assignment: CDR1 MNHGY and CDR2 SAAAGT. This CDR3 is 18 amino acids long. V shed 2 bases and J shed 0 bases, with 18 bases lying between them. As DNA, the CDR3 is TGTGCCAGCAGTTACACACCGGGACTCGGATCTAGCACAGATACGCAGTATTTT. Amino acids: CASSYTPGLGSSTDTQYF.

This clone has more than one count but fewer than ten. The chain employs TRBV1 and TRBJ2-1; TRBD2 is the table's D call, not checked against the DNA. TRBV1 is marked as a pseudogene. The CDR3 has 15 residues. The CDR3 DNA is TGCGCCAGCAGCCAGCTGAACGTCATTTCGGATGAGCAGTTCTTC. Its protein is CASSQLNVISDEQFF.

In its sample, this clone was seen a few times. In nucleotides, the CDR3 is TGTGCCAGCAGCCCCCGGACAGGGGAGCGTGGCTACACCTTC. Amino acids: CASSPRTGERGYTF. The rearrangement links TRBV28 to TRBJ1-2; 9 bases line up with TRBD1. The CDR3 has 14 residues. Trimming took 6 bases from V and 7 from J; bases not matched to a gene: 9. CDR1 MDHEN and CDR2 SYDVKM come from the germline V gene.

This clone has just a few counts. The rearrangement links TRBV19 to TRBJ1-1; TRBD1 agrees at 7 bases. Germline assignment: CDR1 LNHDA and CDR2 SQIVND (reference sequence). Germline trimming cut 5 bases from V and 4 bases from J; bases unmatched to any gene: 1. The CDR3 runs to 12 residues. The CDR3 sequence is CASSSGGTEAFF. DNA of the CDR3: TGTGCCAGTAGTTCAGGGGGCACTGAAGCTTTCTTT.

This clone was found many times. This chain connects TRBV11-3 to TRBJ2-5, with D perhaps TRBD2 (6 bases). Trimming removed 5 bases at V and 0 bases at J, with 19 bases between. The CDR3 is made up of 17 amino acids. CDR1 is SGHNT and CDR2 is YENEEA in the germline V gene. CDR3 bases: TGTGCCAGCAGCCCAGGGTCCGGCGGGGTCAACCAAGAGACCCAGTACTTC. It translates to CASSPGSGGVNQETQYF.

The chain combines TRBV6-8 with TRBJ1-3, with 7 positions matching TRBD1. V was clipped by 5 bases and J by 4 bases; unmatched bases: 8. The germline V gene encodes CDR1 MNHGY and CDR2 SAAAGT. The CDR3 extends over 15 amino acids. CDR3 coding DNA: TGTGCCAGCAGTGTTCTGACAGGGTCCGGAAACACCATATATTTT. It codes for CASSVLTGSGNTIYF.

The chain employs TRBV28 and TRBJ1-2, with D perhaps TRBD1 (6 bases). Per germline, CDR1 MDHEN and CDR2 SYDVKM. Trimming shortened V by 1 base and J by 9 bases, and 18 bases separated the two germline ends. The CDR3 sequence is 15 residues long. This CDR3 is CASSLYGGATMRYTF. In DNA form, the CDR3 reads TGTGCCAGCAGTTTATATGGGGGGGCTACTATGCGCTACACCTTC.

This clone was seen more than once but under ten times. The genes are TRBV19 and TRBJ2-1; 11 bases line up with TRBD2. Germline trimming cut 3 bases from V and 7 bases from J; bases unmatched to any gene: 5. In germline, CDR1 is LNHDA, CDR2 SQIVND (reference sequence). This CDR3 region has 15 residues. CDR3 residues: CASSIVASGRNEQFF. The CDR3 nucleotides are TGTGCCAGTAGTATCGTTGCTAGCGGGAGGAATGAGCAGTTCTTC.

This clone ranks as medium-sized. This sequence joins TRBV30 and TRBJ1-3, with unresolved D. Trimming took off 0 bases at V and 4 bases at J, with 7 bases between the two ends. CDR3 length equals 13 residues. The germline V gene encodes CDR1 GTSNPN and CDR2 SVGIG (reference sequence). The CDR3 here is CAWSVGTGNTIYF. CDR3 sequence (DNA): TGTGCCTGGAGTGTCGGTACGGGAAACACCATATATTTT. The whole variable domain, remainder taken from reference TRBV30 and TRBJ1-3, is SQTIHQWPATLVQPVGSPLSLECTVEGTSNPNLYWYRQAAGRGLQLLFYSVGIGQISSEVPQNLSASRPQDRQFILSSKKLLLSDSGFYLCAWSVGTGNTIYFGEGSWLTVV.